The entry below gives a single T cell receptor (beta chain) sequence along with its context. The table came from immunoSEQ multiplex PCR; TCRdb's copy has only in-frame clones and leaves some out. The data show about 160,000 clones, around 92% seen once. This sample was included in a study of blood T cell repertoires in COVID-19. Background on the study: PBMCs, B-cell-depleted T cells, or T cells provided the cDNA or gDNA that made up the material.

The TCR comes from a man aged 25-45 years with COVID-19, enrolled during active disease. The sample consisted of peripheral blood.

The DNA of the CDR3 is TGTGCCAGCAGCTTAGGGGACAGGGGGCAGGAGGAGACCCAGTACTTC. Translation: CASSLGDRGQEETQYF. This chain links TRBV11-3 with TRBJ2-5, with 12 bases identical to TRBD1. V shed 1 base, J shed 5 bases, and the junction held 5 bases outside the gene matches. The CDR3 length is 16 residues. Germline V gene sequence: CDR1 SGHNT, CDR2 YENEEA.